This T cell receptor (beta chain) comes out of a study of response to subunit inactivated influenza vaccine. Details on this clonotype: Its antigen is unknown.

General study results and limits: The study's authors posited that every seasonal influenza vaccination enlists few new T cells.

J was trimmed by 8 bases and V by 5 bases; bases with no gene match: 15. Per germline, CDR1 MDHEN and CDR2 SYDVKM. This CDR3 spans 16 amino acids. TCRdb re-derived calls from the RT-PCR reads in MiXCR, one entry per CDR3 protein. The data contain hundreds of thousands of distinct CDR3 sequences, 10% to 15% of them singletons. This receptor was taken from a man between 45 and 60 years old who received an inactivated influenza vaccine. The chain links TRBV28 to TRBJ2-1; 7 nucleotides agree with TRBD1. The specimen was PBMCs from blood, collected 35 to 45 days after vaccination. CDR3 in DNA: TGTGCCAGCAGTACTACGGGACAGCAGACGAGCTATGAGCAGTTCTTC. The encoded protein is CASSTTGQQTSYEQFF.